This T cell receptor (beta chain) emerged from a study of blood T cell repertoires in COVID-19. Study-wide background: T cells, B-cell-depleted T cells, or PBMCs provided the cDNA or gDNA that served as material.

Original handling: It was from reference gene primer amplification that nucleated cell counts were estimated. TCRdb's copy holds only in-frame clones and misses some; the assay was immunoSEQ multiplex PCR. From that table come the V and J calls and clone size; the DNA was used to work out D and trimming. Of about 260,000 clones in the sample, over 65% were seen once. Germline CDR1 reads SGHNT; CDR2 reads YYREEE (reference sequence). The ends were cut back, 1 base at V and 6 bases at J, with 11 bases in the middle. The CDR3 runs 14 residues. The sequenced sample was peripheral blood. The clonotype was recovered from a man aged 55 to 70 who had recovered from COVID-19. This sequence joins TRBV5-4 and TRBJ2-1; a possible D gene is TRBD2 (6 bases). The CDR3 reads CASSLTSTGNEQFF. As DNA, the CDR3 is TGTGCCAGCAGCTTGACTAGCACGGGCAATGAGCAGTTCTTC. Full variable domain (missing parts from reference TRBV5-4 and TRBJ2-1): ETGVTQSPTHLIKTRGQQVTLRCSSQSGHNTVSWYQQALGQGPQFIFQYYREEENGRGNFPPRFSGLQFPNYSSELNVNALELDDSALYLCASSLTSTGNEQFFGPGTRLTVL.